Below, 18 T cell receptor beta chains from the same sample are listed, as sequenced in a study of OX40 agonist ivuxolimab in advanced cancers. Produced via immunoSEQ multiplex PCR; TCRdb's table is partial and in-frame only. The sample lists fewer than 60,000 clones; approximately 75% were seen once. This specimen consisted of CD4+ or CD8+ T cells sorted from blood, obtained in a trial of the OX40 agonist ivuxolimab. These TCRs come from an adult with an advanced solid tumor such as melanoma, head and neck, liver or kidney cancer.

The rearrangement joins TRBV29-1 to TRBJ1-1, with D uncertain. Trimming left V 7 bases short and J 1 base short, with 10 bases between. The CDR3 spans 12 residues. CDR1 and CDR2 (germline): SQVTM, ANQGSEA. As DNA, the CDR3 is TGCAGCGGGCGAGGTGCGAACACTGAAGCTTTCTTT. Residues: CSGRGANTEAFF.

The chain uses TRBV6-5 and TRBJ2-7; 7 bases are shared with TRBD1. Losses at the gene ends were 0 bases for V and 5 bases for J; bases not matched to a gene: 4. In germline, CDR1 is MNHEY, CDR2 SVGAGI. CDR3 size: 14 residues. This CDR3 is CASSYSTGMNEQYF. The CDR3, as DNA: TGTGCCAGCAGTTACTCGACAGGGATGAACGAGCAGTACTTC.

This clone occurred once. This chain uses TRBV19 with TRBJ1-2; TRBD1 aligns across 7 bases. Germline V gene data show CDR1 as LNHDA and CDR2 as SQIVND (reference sequence). This CDR3 region has 19 residues. V was pared by 3 bases and J by 4 bases, with 20 bases of the junction left unmatched. The CDR3 coding sequence is TGTGCCAGTAGTATCAGGCGTTTTTGGGGACAGAGTTCCTCCTATGGCTACACCTTC. Protein product: CASSIRRFWGQSSSYGYTF.

This clone was detected only a few times. This sequence joins TRBV19 and TRBJ1-6; 8 bases map to TRBD1. Trimming took 5 bases from V and 10 from J; bases not matched to a gene: 7. Germline loops: CDR1 LNHDA, CDR2 SQIVND (reference sequence). There are 14 residues in the CDR3. The CDR3 sequence: CASSAGTGESPLHF. DNA for the CDR3: TGTGCCAGTAGTGCCGGGACAGGAGAGTCACCCCTCCACTTT.

This clone has a handful of counts. This chain connects TRBV7-9 to TRBJ1-2; a weak D match, TRBD1 (5 bases). Germline V gene lookup returns CDR1 SEHNR and CDR2 FQNEAQ (reference sequence). CDR3 length: 14 residues. V was clipped by 1 base and J by 6 bases, with 12 bases between them. The CDR3 loop is CASSLEGRGNGYTF. The CDR3 DNA sequence: TGTGCCAGCAGCTTAGAGGGGAGAGGGAATGGCTACACCTTC.

V and J are TRBV6-5 and TRBJ1-6; no definite D call. Germline loops: CDR1 MNHEY, CDR2 SVGAGI. There are 14 residues in the CDR3. V lost 5 bases and J lost 7, with 12 bases in between. CDR3 DNA: TGTGCCAGCAGTGAAAGGACGGAAAATTCACCCCTCCACTTT. As protein: CASSERTENSPLHF.

V is TRBV19 and J is TRBJ1-2, with D maybe TRBD1 (5 bases). Germline CDR1 and CDR2: LNHDA and SQIVND (reference sequence). Trimming left V 5 bases short and J 0 bases short, with 10 bases between. The CDR3 sequence is 14 residues long. The CDR3 reads CASSLTVANYGYTF. CDR3 DNA sequence: TGTGCCAGTAGTTTGACAGTAGCTAACTATGGCTACACCTTC.

This chain connects TRBV5-1 to TRBJ2-3; D perhaps matches TRBD2 (5 bases). The V end was cut by 4 bases, the J end by 2 bases, with 17 bases between. The CDR3 is made up of 16 amino acids. Germline lookup yields CDR1 SGHRS and CDR2 YFSETQ. The CDR3 spells CASSPVFGEHTDTQYF. In DNA form, the CDR3 reads TGCGCCAGCAGCCCTGTGTTCGGGGAACACACAGATACGCAGTATTTT.

The chain has TRBV6-5 and TRBJ1-1; no clear D. This CDR3 contains 12 residues. The germline V and J ends were trimmed by 2 bases and 3 bases, with 4 bases remaining between them. The germline V gene encodes CDR1 MNHEY and CDR2 SVGAGI. The CDR3 DNA sequence: TGTGCCAGCAGTTACAGGGACACTGAAGCTTTCTTT. Residues: CASSYRDTEAFF.

The gene calls are TRBV19 and TRBJ1-6, with 8 nucleotides matching TRBD1. Germline V gene data show CDR1 as LNHDA and CDR2 as SQIVND (reference sequence). J gave up 10 bases and V 7 bases, and 9 bases lay outside the gene matches. The CDR3 totals 14 residues. Written as DNA, the CDR3 is TGTGCCAGTACCCAGGACAGGGAGAGCTCACCCCTCCACTTT. Translated: CASTQDRESSPLHF.

This clone is a singleton in its sample. The chain carries TRBV6-6 and TRBJ2-1; tentatively, D is TRBD1 or TRBD2 (5 bases each). CDR1 is MNHNY, CDR2 SVGAGI, per germline (reference sequence). Trimming took off 5 bases at V and 7 bases at J, with 12 bases between the two ends. There are 13 residues in the CDR3. The CDR3 region is CASSKFEGNEQFF. The CDR3 nucleotides read TGTGCCAGCAGTAAATTCGAGGGGAATGAGCAGTTCTTC.

The chain joins TRBV10-3 to TRBJ2-1; D is undetermined. V was shortened by 10 bases and J by 6 bases, with 10 bases between the two germline ends. Germline V CDR1 and CDR2: ENHRY, SYGVKD. The CDR3 runs 11 residues. In nucleotides, the CDR3 is TGTGCCACCCGGGTAGCCAATGAGCAGTTCTTC. As protein: CATRVANEQFF.

This clone occurred once. The gene calls are TRBV5-1 and TRBJ2-2; no clear D. The CDR3 runs to 15 residues. Germline lookup yields CDR1 SGHRS and CDR2 YFSETQ. V was cut by 1 base and J by 5 bases, with 12 bases left in between. This CDR3 reads CASSLNSPETGELFF. The CDR3 DNA reads TGCGCCAGCAGCTTGAACTCCCCGGAGACCGGGGAGCTGTTTTTT.

This chain uses TRBV28 with TRBJ1-2; 8 nucleotides agree with TRBD1. Looked up from germline, CDR1 is MDHEN and CDR2 is SYDVKM. The CDR3 has 16 amino acids. After removal of 6 bases from V and 5 bases from J, the junction contained 14 bases not matched to a gene. Written as DNA, the CDR3 is TGTGCCAGCAGACACCCTATAGGACAGGGCCTTTATGGCTACACCTTC. Translated, it gives CASRHPIGQGLYGYTF.

The chain has TRBV2 and TRBJ2-6; TRBD1 or TRBD2 may be the D gene (6 bases each). Germline CDR1 is SNHLY and CDR2 is FYNNEI. This CDR3 region has 18 residues. Trimming shortened V by 6 bases and J by 2 bases, and 20 bases separated the two germline ends. CDR3 in amino acids: CASSERGTGAAGANVLTF. In nucleotides, the CDR3 is TGTGCCAGCAGCGAAAGGGGGACGGGGGCAGCTGGGGCCAACGTCCTGACTTTC.

This chain links TRBV5-1 with TRBJ2-1, with TRBD2 as a possible D gene (5 bases). The CDR3 has 15 residues. V lost 7 bases and J lost 7, with 21 bases in between. CDR1 is SGHRS and CDR2 is YFSETQ in the germline V gene. The DNA for the CDR3 is TGCGCCAGCCGACTCGGCACCTCAACGGGGAATGAGCAGTTCTTC. The encoded protein is CASRLGTSTGNEQFF.

This sequence joins TRBV10-2 and TRBJ1-1; a possible D gene is TRBD1 (5 bases). Germline V lookup: CDR1 WSHSY, CDR2 SAAADI. V lost 6 bases, J lost 1 base, and 18 bases lay in between. The CDR3 covers 16 residues. CDR3 sequence (DNA): TGCGCCAGCAGAATGGGACGGGGCCCTAGGAACACTGAAGCTTTCTTT. This sequence encodes CASRMGRGPRNTEAFF.

The rearrangement uses TRBV5-6 and TRBJ2-5; 8 nucleotides match TRBD2. CDR3 length: 15 residues. After removal of 5 bases from V and 2 bases from J, the junction contained 8 bases not matched to a gene. Germline V gene sequence: CDR1 SGHDT, CDR2 YYEEEE. This chain's CDR3 is CASRKASGSQETQYF. As DNA, the CDR3 is TGTGCCAGCAGAAAAGCTAGCGGGTCTCAAGAGACCCAGTACTTC.